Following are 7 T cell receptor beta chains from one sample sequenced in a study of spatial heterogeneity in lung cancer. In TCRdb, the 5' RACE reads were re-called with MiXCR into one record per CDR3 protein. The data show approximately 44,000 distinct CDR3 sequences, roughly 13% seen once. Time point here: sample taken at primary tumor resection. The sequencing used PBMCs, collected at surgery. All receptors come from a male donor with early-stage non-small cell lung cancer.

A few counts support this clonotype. CDR3 sequence reads: CASSLGTGSSGYTF. The CDR3 bases are TGTGCCAGCAGTTTAGGGACAGGATCCTCTGGCTACACCTTC. The rearrangement joins TRBV28 to TRBJ1-2; TRBD1 agrees at 8 bases. The CDR3 has 14 amino acids. Germline loops: CDR1 MDHEN, CDR2 SYDVKM. The V and J ends lost 2 bases and 7 bases, in that order; junction bases with no gene match: 6.

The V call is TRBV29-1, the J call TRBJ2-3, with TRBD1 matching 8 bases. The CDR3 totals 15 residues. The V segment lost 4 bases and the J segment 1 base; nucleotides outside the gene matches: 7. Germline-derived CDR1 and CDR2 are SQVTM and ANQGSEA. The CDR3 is CSVVGAGQGTDTQYF. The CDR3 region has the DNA TGCAGCGTTGTTGGTGCGGGACAGGGCACAGATACGCAGTATTTT.

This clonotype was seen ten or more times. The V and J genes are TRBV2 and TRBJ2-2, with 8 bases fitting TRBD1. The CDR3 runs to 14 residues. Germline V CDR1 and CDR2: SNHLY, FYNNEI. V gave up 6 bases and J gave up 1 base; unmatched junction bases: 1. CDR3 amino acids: CASSGTGNTGELFF. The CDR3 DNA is TGTGCCAGCAGCGGGACAGGGAACACCGGGGAGCTGTTTTTT.

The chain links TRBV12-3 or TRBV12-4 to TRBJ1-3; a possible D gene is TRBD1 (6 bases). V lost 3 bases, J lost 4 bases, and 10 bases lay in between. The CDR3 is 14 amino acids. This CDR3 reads CASSLLGGGNTIYF. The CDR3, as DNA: TGTGCCAGCAGTTTGCTAGGGGGAGGAAACACCATATATTTT.

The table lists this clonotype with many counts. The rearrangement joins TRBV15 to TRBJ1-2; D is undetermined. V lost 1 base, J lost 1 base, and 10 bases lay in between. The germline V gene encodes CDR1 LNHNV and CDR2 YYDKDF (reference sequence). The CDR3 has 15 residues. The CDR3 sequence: CATSRAGSLNYGYTF. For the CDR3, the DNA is TGTGCCACCAGCAGAGCTGGCAGCCTTAACTATGGCTACACCTTC.

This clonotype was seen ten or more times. CDR3 sequence: CASRLVDTDEQYF. DNA for the CDR3: TGTGCCAGCAGACTAGTGGACACGGACGAGCAGTACTTC. The gene calls are TRBV2 and TRBJ2-7, with D perhaps assigned TRBD1 or TRBD2 (5 bases each). The germline V gene has CDR1 SNHLY and CDR2 FYNNEI. This CDR3 is 13 amino acids long. V was trimmed by 6 bases and J by 5 bases, leaving 14 bases between them.

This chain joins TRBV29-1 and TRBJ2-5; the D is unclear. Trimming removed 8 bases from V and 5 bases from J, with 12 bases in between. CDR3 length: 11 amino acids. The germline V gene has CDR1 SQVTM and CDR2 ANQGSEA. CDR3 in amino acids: CSPLIRETQYF. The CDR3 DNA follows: TGCAGCCCGCTTATCCGGGAGACCCAGTACTTC. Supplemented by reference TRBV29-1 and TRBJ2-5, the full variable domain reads SAVISQKPSRDICQRGTSLTIQCQVDSQVTMMFWYRQQPGQSLTLIATANQGSEATYESGFVIDKFPISRPNLTFSTLTVSNMSPEDSSIYLCSPLIRETQYFGPGTRLLVL.